Listed below are T cell receptor beta chains from one sample, sequenced in a study of OX40 agonist ivuxolimab in advanced cancers. The table came from immunoSEQ multiplex PCR; TCRdb's copy has only in-frame clones and leaves some out. The sample has tens of thousands of clones, approximately 86% seen once. Sequences were derived from CD4+ or CD8+ T cells sorted from blood, sampled in a trial of the OX40 agonist ivuxolimab. The source is an adult with an advanced solid tumor such as melanoma, head and neck, liver or kidney cancer. Both conserved end residues are trimmed from each CDR3. The order of the fields is V gene, clone size, J gene, CDR3 protein. Not every row has a clone size; where given, it reads once, few, many or a size class.

TRBV27	.	TRBJ2-7	ASSPLADLTYEQY
TRBV4-2	.	TRBJ1-2	ASSQYAGTASGYGYT
TRBV11-2	.	TRBJ2-7	ASSSPTVGLKY
TRBV15	.	TRBJ1-1	ATSRGRLEAF
TRBV27	.	TRBJ1-2	ASSLTGGGGYGYT
TRBV7-3	.	TRBJ1-2	ASSLLGGGDGYT
TRBV27	.	TRBJ1-1	ASRSGNTEAF
TRBV7-2	.	TRBJ2-7	ASSLVHALNYEQY
TRBV29-1	.	TRBJ2-1	SVGGGDLYNEQF
TRBV7-9	.	TRBJ1-4	ASSLGGRFEKLF
TRBV19	.	TRBJ1-5	ASKSGGGKSNQPQH
TRBV7-2	.	TRBJ2-3	ASSSEGWVTDTQY
TRBV11-2	.	TRBJ2-1	ASSPSSGGINEQF
TRBV4-3	.	TRBJ1-2	ASSQETQGVEGYT
TRBV6-8	.	TRBJ2-7	ASSALKDSFYEQY
TRBV7-9	.	TRBJ2-5	ASLWREAGEETQY
TRBV11-2	.	TRBJ1-5	ASSLGGEGQPQH
TRBV19	.	TRBJ1-4	ASSIIRRNEKLF
TRBV2	.	TRBJ2-2	ASSFPSLGAGGRAGELF
TRBV10-3	.	TRBJ1-1	AISETGGSGEAF
TRBV5-6	.	TRBJ1-2	ASSFRTGGLYGYT
TRBV30	.	TRBJ2-3	AGGQRRADTQY
TRBV15	.	TRBJ2-5	ATSRTGTKETQY
TRBV5-5	.	TRBJ2-1	ASSLSGGQGTEQF
TRBV4-3	.	TRBJ2-5	ASSQDRSSLETQY
TRBV19	.	TRBJ2-7	ASSINRGVYEQY
TRBV11-3	once	TRBJ2-2	ASSLDSGELF
TRBV7-2	once	TRBJ2-1	ASSLSPVEQF
TRBV6-4	.	TRBJ2-1	ASSRRWELNNEQF
TRBV5-4	.	TRBJ1-2	ASSLGQGADGYT
TRBV29-1	.	TRBJ2-5	SVENRGAETQY
TRBV7-8	once	TRBJ1-6	ASSQTGGASPLH
TRBV28	.	TRBJ2-3	ASSVLAGGGTDTQY
TRBV6-5	.	TRBJ2-7	ASSPGTNEQY
TRBV5-1	.	TRBJ1-4	ASTTSGTVNEKLF
TRBV5-1	.	TRBJ2-1	ASSPGGYNEQF
TRBV11-3	.	TRBJ2-1	ASSPRTSGSMDEQF
TRBV27	.	TRBJ2-3	ASSSLGGGPSTDTQY
TRBV27	.	TRBJ1-1	ASSWTGYTEAF
TRBV7-9	.	TRBJ2-2	ASSFWVTGELF
TRBV2	.	TRBJ2-4	ASSGSGIKNIQY
TRBV6-5	few	TRBJ2-7	ASSYSADTSYEQY
TRBV5-6	.	TRBJ1-2	ASSLAIIKVLGDYGYT
TRBV5-4	.	TRBJ2-7	ASSLGTDEQY
TRBV19	.	TRBJ2-1	ASSIVEAGMGLYNEQF
TRBV5-6	.	TRBJ2-7	ASNFLPGVSNEQY
TRBV2	.	TRBJ2-7	ASKDLSYEQY
TRBV7-9	.	TRBJ2-7	ASRSQGNEQY
TRBV4-3	.	TRBJ1-4	ASSQQWGATNEKLF